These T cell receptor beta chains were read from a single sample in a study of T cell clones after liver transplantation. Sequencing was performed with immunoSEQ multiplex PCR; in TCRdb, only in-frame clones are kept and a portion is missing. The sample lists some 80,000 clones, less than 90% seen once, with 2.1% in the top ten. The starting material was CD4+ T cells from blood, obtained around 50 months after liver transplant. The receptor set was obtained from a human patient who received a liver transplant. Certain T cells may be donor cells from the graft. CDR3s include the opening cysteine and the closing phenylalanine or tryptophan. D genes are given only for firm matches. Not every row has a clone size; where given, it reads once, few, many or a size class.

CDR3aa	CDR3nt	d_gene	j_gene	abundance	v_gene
CASSSGSGGRVETQYF	TGTGCCAGCAGCTCAGGGAGCGGGGGGAGGGTGGAGACCCAGTACTTC	TRBD2	TRBJ2-5	.	TRBV9
CASSWGDGRGTDTQYF	TGCGCCAGCAGCTGGGGGGACGGCCGAGGCACAGATACGCAGTATTTT	.	TRBJ2-3	.	TRBV5-1
CASSLAESGTDTQYF	TGTGCCAGCAGCTTGGCAGAATCGGGCACAGATACGCAGTATTTT	.	TRBJ2-3	.	TRBV5-4
CASGLIGLAGVADTQYF	TGTGCCAGCGGGCTCATTGGGCTAGCGGGAGTAGCAGATACGCAGTATTTT	TRBD2	TRBJ2-3	.	TRBV2
CASSGGGGETQYF	TGTGCCAGCAGCGGCGGCGGCGGGGAGACCCAGTACTTC	.	TRBJ2-5	.	TRBV7-2
CASSPRDPLTGELFF	TGTGCCAGTAGTCCGAGGGACCCTCTCACCGGGGAGCTGTTTTTT	.	TRBJ2-2	.	TRBV19
CASSQEAASGTNTGELFF	TGTGCCAGCAGCCAAGAAGCGGCTAGCGGTACGAACACCGGGGAGCTGTTTTTT	TRBD2	TRBJ2-2	.	TRBV4-2
CASSDKGLGYGYTF	TGTGCCAGCAGTGATAAGGGCTTAGGGTATGGCTACACCTTC	.	TRBJ1-2	.	TRBV2
CASSNNYGYTF	TGTGCCAGCAGCAACAACTATGGCTACACCTTC	.	TRBJ1-2	once	TRBV21-1
CASSDYGYEQYF	TGTGCCAGTTCGGACTACGGCTACGAGCAGTACTTC	.	TRBJ2-7	.	TRBV19
CASSTGTGANVLTF	TGTGCCAGCAGTACAGGGACTGGGGCCAACGTCCTGACTTTC	.	TRBJ2-6	many	TRBV2
CASKATGNTGELFF	TGTGCCAGCAAGGCGACAGGGAACACCGGGGAGCTGTTTTTT	.	TRBJ2-2	.	TRBV6-4
CASSLGRLNTEAFF	TGTGCCAGCAGCTTAGGACGGCTGAACACTGAAGCTTTCTTT	.	TRBJ1-1	.	TRBV7-2
CASSTVSGANVLTF	TGTGCCAGCAGCACGGTCTCTGGGGCCAACGTCCTGACTTTC	.	TRBJ2-6	few	TRBV5-6
CASSLSVASRASDTQYF	TGTGCCAGCAGCTTATCCGTAGCGAGCCGGGCTTCAGATACGCAGTATTTT	.	TRBJ2-3	.	TRBV11-2
CASSHGPGDHEQYF	TGCGCCAGCAGCCACGGCCCAGGCGACCACGAGCAGTACTTC	.	TRBJ2-7	.	TRBV4-3
CASSYGLNTEAFF	TGTGCCAGCAGCTACGGCCTGAACACTGAAGCTTTCTTT	.	TRBJ1-1	.	TRBV14
CASSKTVSSGNTIYF	TGTGCCAGTAGTAAAACAGTGTCTTCTGGAAACACCATATATTTT	.	TRBJ1-3	.	TRBV19
CASSFGSRQPQHF	TGTGCCAGCAGCTTCGGTTCGAGGCAGCCCCAGCATTTT	.	TRBJ1-5	.	TRBV7-2
CASSLKGENTEAFF	TGTGCCAGCAGCTTAAAAGGGGAGAACACTGAAGCTTTCTTT	.	TRBJ1-1	.	TRBV7-3
CASSLRVSGAKQETQYF	TGTGCCAGCAGCTTGCGGGTCTCAGGGGCTAAACAAGAGACCCAGTACTTC	.	TRBJ2-5	.	TRBV5-4
CASSIGGANEQFF	TGTGCCAGCAGCATCGGGGGGGCCAATGAGCAGTTCTTC	TRBD2	TRBJ2-1	.	TRBV7-7
CASSATGFVDQPQHF	TGTGCCAGCAGTGCGACAGGGTTTGTAGATCAGCCCCAGCATTTT	TRBD1	TRBJ1-5	.	TRBV27
CASSGSPVDTQYF	TGTGCCAGCAGCGGGTCCCCTGTAGATACGCAGTATTTT	.	TRBJ2-3	once	TRBV9
CASSLRDRSSGMNTEAFF	TGTGCCAGCAGCCTGAGGGACAGGAGTTCAGGGATGAACACTGAAGCTTTCTTT	TRBD1	TRBJ1-1	once	TRBV7-8
CASSRQGAGTEAFF	TGTGCCAGCAGCAGACAGGGGGCGGGGACTGAAGCTTTCTTT	TRBD1	TRBJ1-1	once	TRBV6-5
CASSLSASPYSPLHF	TGTGCCAGCAGTTTATCGGCCAGTCCTTACTCACCCCTCCACTTT	.	TRBJ1-6	.	TRBV27
CASSFTAAGTTYEQCF	TGTGCCAGTAGTTTTACAGCAGCCGGGACAACCTACGAGCAGTGCTTC	.	TRBJ2-7	.	TRBV19
CASSPRGGLETQYF	TGTGCCAGCAGCCCTAGGGGGGGGCTGGAGACCCAGTACTTC	.	TRBJ2-5	.	TRBV7-9
CASKRTERMNTEAFF	TGTGCCTCGAAAAGGACAGAGAGAATGAACACTGAAGCTTTCTTT	.	TRBJ1-1	.	TRBV30
CASSLERGGYNEQFF	TGTGCCAGCAGCTTAGAGCGGGGGGGATACAATGAGCAGTTCTTC	TRBD2	TRBJ2-1	few	TRBV7-7
CASSESRGIQPQHF	TGTGCCAGCAGTGAATCTCGGGGGATTCAGCCCCAGCATTTT	.	TRBJ1-5	.	TRBV2
CATSRLGGFGNTIYF	TGTGCCACCAGCAGACTTGGGGGCTTTGGAAACACCATATATTTT	.	TRBJ1-3	.	TRBV15
CASSRGTGVEETQYF	TGTGCCAGCAGCCGAGGGACAGGGGTAGAAGAGACCCAGTACTTC	TRBD1	TRBJ2-5	.	TRBV7-7
CASSLETGGGTDTQYF	TGTGCCAGCAGCTTAGAGACAGGGGGGGGCACAGATACGCAGTATTTT	TRBD1	TRBJ2-3	once	TRBV7-6
CASSYSPGAGYTF	TGTGCCAGCAGTTACTCGCCGGGGGCTGGCTACACCTTC	.	TRBJ1-2	.	TRBV6-6
CASSVGDRVAGNTIYF	TGTGCCAGCAGCGTAGGGGACAGGGTAGCTGGAAACACCATATATTTT	TRBD1	TRBJ1-3	.	TRBV9
CASRGQGGVGVYGYTF	TGTGCCAGCAGGGGACAGGGAGGGGTAGGAGTTTATGGCTACACCTTC	TRBD1	TRBJ1-2	.	TRBV6-6
CSVGQGAGNTIYF	TGCAGCGTGGGACAGGGGGCTGGAAACACCATATATTTT	TRBD1	TRBJ1-3	.	TRBV29-1
CASSLYRDRDRTGELFF	TGCGCCAGCAGCCTATACCGGGACAGGGATCGCACCGGGGAGCTGTTTTTT	TRBD1	TRBJ2-2	.	TRBV4-3
CASSPGRSTDTQYF	TGTGCCAGCAGCCCCGGACGGAGCACAGATACGCAGTATTTT	.	TRBJ2-3	.	TRBV11-3
CASSRWRAIGNNEQFF	TGTGCCAGCAGCAGGTGGAGAGCCATAGGTAACAATGAGCAGTTCTTC	.	TRBJ2-1	.	TRBV5-6
CASSSPSGRGKETQYF	TGTGCCAGCAGTTCGCCTAGCGGGAGAGGGAAAGAGACCCAGTACTTC	TRBD2	TRBJ2-5	.	TRBV28
CASSYGRDNSPLHF	TGTGCCAGCAGTTACGGCAGGGATAATTCACCCCTCCACTTT	.	TRBJ1-6	once	TRBV6-5
CAGHRGLDEQYF	TGTGCCGGCCACAGGGGTTTAGACGAGCAGTACTTC	TRBD1	TRBJ2-7	.	TRBV2
CASSETGGNNQPQHF	TGTGCCAGCTCGGAGACAGGGGGTAACAATCAGCCCCAGCATTTT	TRBD1	TRBJ1-5	once	TRBV18
CASSPSSTDTGELFF	TGTGCCAGCAGCCCCTCTAGTACCGACACCGGGGAGCTGTTTTTT	.	TRBJ2-2	.	TRBV7-3
CAISIPGTEAFF	TGTGCCATCAGTATCCCGGGCACTGAAGCTTTCTTT	.	TRBJ1-1	few	TRBV10-3
CASSLVLARTQYF	TGTGCCAGCAGCTTAGTCCTTGCACGGACCCAGTACTTC	.	TRBJ2-5	.	TRBV7-2
CASSRRARDTEAFF	TGTGCCAGCAGCCGACGAGCCCGGGACACTGAAGCTTTCTTT	.	TRBJ1-1	once	TRBV7-2
CASSLGGKEADTQYF	TGTGCCAGCAGCTTAGGGGGAAAGGAGGCAGATACGCAGTATTTT	.	TRBJ2-3	.	TRBV11-2
CASSLDSSAFF	TGTGCCAGCAGCTTAGACTCTTCGGCTTTCTTT	.	TRBJ1-1	.	TRBV7-2
CAVQGWGTEAFF	TGCGCCGTCCAGGGGTGGGGCACTGAAGCTTTCTTT	.	TRBJ1-1	.	TRBV4-1
CASRYVNTEAFF	TGTGCCAGCCGATACGTGAACACTGAAGCTTTCTTT	.	TRBJ1-1	.	TRBV6-6
CAISDPDRGLYEQFF	TGTGCCATCAGTGACCCGGACAGGGGGCTATATGAGCAGTTCTTC	TRBD1	TRBJ2-1	.	TRBV10-3
CASTHLYSRGTDTQYF	TGTGCCAGTACCCATCTCTACTCTCGCGGCACAGATACGCAGTATTTT	.	TRBJ2-3	.	TRBV19
CASSAGLAGGQETQYF	TGCGCCAGCAGCGCTGGACTAGCGGGGGGGCAAGAGACCCAGTACTTC	TRBD2	TRBJ2-5	.	TRBV5-1
CASSYSRGLANYGYTF	TGTGCCAGCAGTTACTCCAGGGGATTAGCTAACTATGGCTACACCTTC	.	TRBJ1-2	few	TRBV6-5
CASSLGRPGTAGYGYTF	TGTGCCAGCAGCTTAGGAAGGCCCGGGACAGCGGGCTATGGCTACACCTTC	TRBD1	TRBJ1-2	.	TRBV11-3